The 17 T cell receptor beta chains given below trace back to one sample, sequenced in a study of blood T cell repertoires in COVID-19. The repertoire was sequenced with immunoSEQ multiplex PCR; TCRdb's copy has only in-frame clones and lacks some. Here the sample spans roughly 130,000 clones, more than 75% being singletons. Sequenced: peripheral blood. Receptors originate from a man aged 55 to 69 with COVID-19, enrolled during active disease.

This chain uses TRBV7-2 with TRBJ1-1, with TRBD1 matching over 7 bases. CDR1 is SGHTA and CDR2 is FQGNSA in the germline V gene. V lost 2 bases to trimming and J lost 5 bases; unmatched junction nucleotides: 8. The CDR3 has 15 amino acids. The CDR3 DNA sequence: TGTGCCAGCAGCTTATCGACAGGGCCGGGAACTGAAGCTTTCTTT. Protein product: CASSLSTGPGTEAFF.

This chain links TRBV5-1 with TRBJ2-7; a possible D gene is TRBD1 (5 bases). The CDR3 has 14 amino acids. Germline CDR1 and CDR2: SGHRS and YFSETQ. V was shortened by 0 bases and J by 7 bases, with 14 bases between the two germline ends. Here the CDR3 DNA reads TGCGCCAGCAGCTTGGCAGAAGGGGCCCGGGAGCAGTACTTC. Protein: CASSLAEGAREQYF.

The chain uses TRBV5-1 and TRBJ2-2; 8 positions match TRBD1. The CDR3 is 16 residues long. The V segment lost 6 bases and the J segment 0 bases; nucleotides outside the gene matches: 7. CDR1 is SGHRS and CDR2 is YFSETQ in the germline V gene. This CDR3 reads CASNEPTGANTGELFF. The CDR3 nucleotides read TGCGCCAGCAACGAGCCGACAGGGGCGAACACCGGGGAGCTGTTTTTT. Complete variable domain (other parts from reference TRBV5-1 and TRBJ2-2): KAGVTQTPRYLIKTRGQQVTLSCSPISGHRSVSWYQQTPGQGLQFLFEYFSETQRNKGNFPGRFSGRQFSNSRSEMNVSTLELGDSALYLCASNEPTGANTGELFFGEGSRLTVL.

The chain couples TRBV7-6 to TRBJ2-7; the D gene is possibly TRBD2 (8 bases). Germline CDR1 and CDR2: SGHVS and FNYEAQ. Trimming took 5 bases from V and 3 from J, leaving 26 bases between them. This CDR3 spans 18 amino acids. The CDR3 DNA reads TGTGCCAGCAGCCCCACGAGGGGGCGGGAGGTGTGGAGCTACGAGCAGTACTTC. Protein sequence: CASSPTRGREVWSYEQYF.

The V call is TRBV4-2, the J call TRBJ2-1; 11 positions agree with TRBD2. The CDR3 spans 19 residues. Trimming removed 4 bases from V and 1 base from J; junction bases left unmatched: 12. Germline CDR1 reads LGHNA; CDR2 reads YNFKEQ. This chain's CDR3 is CASSLLSGRADVSYNEQFF. For the CDR3, the DNA is TGTGCCAGCAGCCTCCTTAGCGGGAGGGCCGACGTGTCCTACAATGAGCAGTTCTTC.

The rearrangement links TRBV18 to TRBJ2-5; 9 nucleotides match TRBD1. The V segment lost 2 bases and the J segment 5 bases; nucleotides outside the gene matches: 6. Germline V gene sequence: CDR1 KGHSH, CDR2 LQKENI. The CDR3 is made up of 15 amino acids. CDR3 coding DNA: TGTGCCAGCTCACCAAGCACAGGGGGCTTGGAGACCCAGTACTTC. It encodes CASSPSTGGLETQYF.

This chain uses TRBV19 with TRBJ1-5; D gene uncertain. The CDR3 runs 12 residues. Trimming shortened V by 7 bases and J by 2 bases, and 6 bases separated the two germline ends. CDR1 and CDR2 from the germline V gene are LNHDA and SQIVND (reference sequence). The CDR3 loop is CASTQGNQPQHF. The CDR3 bases are TGTGCCAGTACGCAGGGCAATCAGCCCCAGCATTTT. Drawing the rest from reference TRBV19 and TRBJ1-5, the complete variable domain is DGGITQSPKYLFRKEGQNVTLSCEQNLNHDAMYWYRQDPGQGLRLIYYSQIVNDFQKGDIAEGYSVSREKKESFPLTVTSAQKNPTAFYLCASTQGNQPQHFGDGTRLSIL.

This chain links TRBV4-3 with TRBJ2-7, with 12 bases lining up with TRBD2. The junction had 0 bases not matched to a gene; V was cut back by 1 base and J by 2 bases. Germline lookup yields CDR1 LGHNA and CDR2 YSLEER. CDR3 size: 15 residues. The CDR3 DNA reads TGCGCCAGCAGCCAAGGACTAGCGGGAGCCTACGAGCAGTACTTC. This codes for CASSQGLAGAYEQYF.

The J gene is TRBJ2-1, the V gene TRBV30; D possibly corresponds to TRBD2 (6 bases). Trimming shortened V by 4 bases and J by 1 base, and 20 bases separated the two germline ends. The germline CDR1 and CDR2 sequences are GTSNPN and SVGIG (reference sequence). The CDR3 is made up of 17 amino acids. Here the CDR3 reads CAWIPSGTQNSYNEQFF. As DNA, the CDR3 is TGTGCCTGGATCCCATCCGGGACTCAAAATTCCTACAATGAGCAGTTCTTC.

The chain links TRBV19 to TRBJ2-5; D is uncertain. CDR3 length: 15 amino acids. The V and J ends lost 1 base and 2 bases respectively, with 11 bases between them. CDR1 and CDR2 (germline): LNHDA, SQIVND (reference sequence). The DNA for the CDR3 is TGTGCCAGTAGTATAGGGAGTGGCAGTCAAGAGACCCAGTACTTC. Protein product: CASSIGSGSQETQYF.

The CDR3 DNA sequence: TGTGCCAGCAGCTTTGCGGGAGGGCCTGGGGCCAACGTCCTGACTTTC. This encodes CASSFAGGPGANVLTF. The V call is TRBV7-3, the J call TRBJ2-6, with 9 positions matching TRBD2. CDR3 length: 16 amino acids. With V trimmed by 3 bases and J by 2 bases, 2 bases remained unmatched. CDR1 and CDR2 (germline): SGHTA, FQGTGA.

The chain is built from TRBV5-4 and TRBJ1-2; 8 nucleotides line up with TRBD1. This CDR3 spans 14 amino acids. The V segment lost 4 bases and the J segment 3 bases; nucleotides outside the gene matches: 5. Germline lookup yields CDR1 SGHNT and CDR2 YYREEE (reference sequence). The CDR3 spells CASSPRGLDYGYTF. The CDR3 nucleotides read TGTGCCAGCAGCCCCAGGGGGCTCGACTATGGCTACACCTTC.

This CDR3 reads CASTLVGYNEQFF. DNA for the CDR3: TGTGCCAGCACCCTCGTCGGGTACAATGAGCAGTTCTTC. The chain is built from TRBV12-3 or TRBV12-4 and TRBJ2-1; D is ambiguous. There are 13 residues in the CDR3. Trimming cost V 7 bases and J 4 bases, with 11 bases left between them.

The chain recombines TRBV28 with TRBJ1-1, with a tentative D call TRBD1 (5 bases). This CDR3 has 16 residues. V was pared by 3 bases and J by 0 bases, with 14 bases between. Germline lookup yields CDR1 MDHEN and CDR2 SYDVKM. CDR3 bases: TGTGCCAGCAGTTTGTGGCAGGGTCGTGTGAACACTGAAGCTTTCTTT. This sequence encodes CASSLWQGRVNTEAFF.

The chain uses TRBV5-1 and TRBJ2-2; 10 nucleotides align to TRBD2. Germline CDR1 SGHRS, CDR2 YFSETQ. The CDR3 contains 15 residues. V dropped 7 bases and J dropped 4; count of bases not matched to a gene: 7. In nucleotides, the CDR3 is TGCGCCAGCTCGGAACTAGCGGGACCCACCGGGGAGCTGTTTTTT. Its translation: CASSELAGPTGELFF.

The chain uses TRBV5-1 and TRBJ1-2; D not certain. From germline, CDR1 is SGHRS and CDR2 YFSETQ. The CDR3 consists of 15 residues. Trimming removed 6 bases at V and 7 bases at J, with 22 bases between. As DNA, the CDR3 is TGCGCCAGCAAACCCACCGGGGAGCAGGTGCCTGGCTACACCTTC. Translating it yields CASKPTGEQVPGYTF.

The CDR3 is CASSTGTGANVLTF. Here the CDR3 DNA reads TGTGCCAGCAGTACAGGAACCGGGGCCAACGTCCTGACTTTC. The rearrangement joins TRBV5-5 to TRBJ2-6; D might be TRBD1 (5 bases). Trimming left V 5 bases short and J 4 bases short, with 10 bases between. Germline V lookup: CDR1 SGHKS, CDR2 YYEKEE (reference sequence). There are 14 residues in the CDR3.